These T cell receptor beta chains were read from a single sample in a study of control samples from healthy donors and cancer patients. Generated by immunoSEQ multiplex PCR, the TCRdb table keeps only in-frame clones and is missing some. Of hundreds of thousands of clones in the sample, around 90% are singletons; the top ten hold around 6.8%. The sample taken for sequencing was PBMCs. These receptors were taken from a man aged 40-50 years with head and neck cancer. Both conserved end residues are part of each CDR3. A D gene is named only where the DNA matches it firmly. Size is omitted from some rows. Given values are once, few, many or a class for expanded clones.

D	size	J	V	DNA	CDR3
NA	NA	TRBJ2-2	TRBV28	TGTGCCAGCAGTTTAGAGGTAAAGCGTTCCACCGGGGAGCTGTTTTTT	CASSLEVKRSTGELFF
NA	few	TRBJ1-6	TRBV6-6	TGTGCCAGCAGGGGGGATTCACCCCTCCACTTT	CASRGDSPLHF
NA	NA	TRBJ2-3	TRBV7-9	TGTGCCAGCAGCTCCCGGCGGGGGCCTCGCACAGATACGCAGTATTTT	CASSSRRGPRTDTQYF
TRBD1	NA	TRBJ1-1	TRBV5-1	TGCGCCAGCAGCTATGGGACAGGGGATGGGGCCACTGAAGCTTTCTTT	CASSYGTGDGATEAFF
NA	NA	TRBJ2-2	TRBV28	TGTGCCAGCACCGGGGGCTGGGGGCGGAACACCGGGGAGCTGTTTTTT	CASTGGWGRNTGELFF
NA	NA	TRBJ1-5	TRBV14	TGTGCCAGCAGCCAAGATATCTACCTGGACCAGCCCCAGCATTTT	CASSQDIYLDQPQHF
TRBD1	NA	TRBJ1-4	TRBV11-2	TGTGCCAGCAGCTTACAGGGGGCCTTATCTAATGAAAAACTGTTTTTT	CASSLQGALSNEKLFF
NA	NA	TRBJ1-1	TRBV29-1	TGCAGCGCTCCTGAAGGACAGAGGAACACTGAAGCTTTCTTT	CSAPEGQRNTEAFF
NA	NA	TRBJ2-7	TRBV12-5	TGTGCTAGTGGTTCAGCTCCTCACCCTAACCCCCGCTCCTACGAGCAGTACTTC	CASGSAPHPNPRSYEQYF
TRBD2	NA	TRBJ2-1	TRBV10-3	TGTGCCATCAGTGTGGTAGCGGGGGGAGAGAGCTCCTACAATGAGCAGTTCTTC	CAISVVAGGESSYNEQFF
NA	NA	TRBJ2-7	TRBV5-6	TGTGCCAGCAGCGTTCAGGGATCCTACGAGCAGTACTTC	CASSVQGSYEQYF
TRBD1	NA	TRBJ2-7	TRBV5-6	TGTGCCAGCAGCTACCCGACAGGGTCCTACGAGCAGTACTTC	CASSYPTGSYEQYF
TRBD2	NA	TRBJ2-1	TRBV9	TGTGCCAGCAGCGTAGTAGCGGGGGGGCCCTACAATGAGCAGTTCTTC	CASSVVAGGPYNEQFF
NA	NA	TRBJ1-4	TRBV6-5	TGTGCCAGCAGTAGCCACGAACTTAATGAAAAACTGTTTTTT	CASSSHELNEKLFF
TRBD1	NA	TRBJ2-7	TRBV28	TGTGCCAGCACCACTACAGGGGGTTCGTACGAGCAGTACTTC	CASTTTGGSYEQYF
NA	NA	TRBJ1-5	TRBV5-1	TGCGCCAGCAGCCTGGACTCGGGGACGAATCAGCCCCAGCATTTT	CASSLDSGTNQPQHF
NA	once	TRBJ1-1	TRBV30	TGTGCCTGGCTACGGGGCGTGGACACTGAAGCTTTCTTT	CAWLRGVDTEAFF
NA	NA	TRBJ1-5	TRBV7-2	TGTGCCAGCAGCTTACTAGGACAGCGAGATCAGCCCCAGCATTTT	CASSLLGQRDQPQHF
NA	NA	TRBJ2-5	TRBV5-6	TGTGCCAGCAGCCCACCCGCTAGCCAAGAGACCCAGTACTTC	CASSPPASQETQYF
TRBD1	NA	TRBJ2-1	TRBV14	TGTGCCAGCAGCCTCGGGACAGGGAGGGTCAATGAGCAGTTCTTC	CASSLGTGRVNEQFF
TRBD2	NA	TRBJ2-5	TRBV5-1	TGCGCCAGCAGACTAGCGGCAAGAGAGACCCAGTACTTC	CASRLAARETQYF
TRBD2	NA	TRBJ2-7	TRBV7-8	TGTGCCAGCAGCTTATTGGAGACTAGCGGCGAGCAGTACTTC	CASSLLETSGEQYF
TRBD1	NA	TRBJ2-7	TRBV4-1	TGCGCCAGCAGCCTTGTATCCGGGACAGGGCTACCCTACGAGCAGTACTTC	CASSLVSGTGLPYEQYF
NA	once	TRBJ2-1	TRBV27	TGTGCCAGCAGTCCGCGGCGCCCCAGCCCCTACAATGAGCAGTTCTTC	CASSPRRPSPYNEQFF
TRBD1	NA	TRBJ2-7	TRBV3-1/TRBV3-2	TGTGCCAGCAGCCAAAATCCCCAGGGGGCGGTGCAGGAGCAGTACTTC	CASSQNPQGAVQEQYF
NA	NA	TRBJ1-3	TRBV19	TGTGCCAGTAGTGACAGACGGGAACCGTCCTCTGGAAACACCATATATTTT	CASSDRREPSSGNTIYF
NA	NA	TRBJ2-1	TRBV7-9	TGTGCCAGCAGCGTCCTTGTAGGGGATGAGCAGTTCTTC	CASSVLVGDEQFF
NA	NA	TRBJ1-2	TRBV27	TGTGCCAGCAGTTTACTGGCCTCAGGGTATGGCTACACCTTC	CASSLLASGYGYTF
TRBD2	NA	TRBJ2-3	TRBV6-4	TGTGCCAGCAGTGACTCGAGCGGGGGGGGAGATACGCAGTATTTT	CASSDSSGGGDTQYF
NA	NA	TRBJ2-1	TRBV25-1	TGTGCCAGCAGAACCGGGGGTACATCCAACAATGAGCAGTTCTTC	CASRTGGTSNNEQFF
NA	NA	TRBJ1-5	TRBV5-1	TGCGCCAGCAGCCCCGAGGACAGTCTCAATCAGCCCCAGCATTTT	CASSPEDSLNQPQHF
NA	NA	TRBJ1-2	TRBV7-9	TGTGCCAGCAGCTCGGGCGTTAGTAACTATGGCTACACCTTC	CASSSGVSNYGYTF
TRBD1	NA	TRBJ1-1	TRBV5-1	TGCGCCAGCAGCTTGGTCGAGGGGGCCACTGAAGCTTTCTTT	CASSLVEGATEAFF
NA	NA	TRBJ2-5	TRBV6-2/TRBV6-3	TGTGCCAGCAGGTACGGCACGGAGGAGACCCAGTACTTC	CASRYGTEETQYF
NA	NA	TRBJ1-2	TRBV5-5	TGTGCCAGCAGCTCCGGCGGGACCATCTATGGCTACACCTTC	CASSSGGTIYGYTF
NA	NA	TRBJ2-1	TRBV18	TGTGCCAGCTCCCCGCGGACGGATAGGGACAATGAGCAGTTCTTC	CASSPRTDRDNEQFF
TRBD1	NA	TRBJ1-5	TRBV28	TGTGCCAGCAGAGCCTTGGACAGGGGCTTCAATCAGCCCCAGCATTTT	CASRALDRGFNQPQHF
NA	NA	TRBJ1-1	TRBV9	TGTGCCAGCAGCGTGGCAGGGGATATGAACACTGAAGCTTTCTTT	CASSVAGDMNTEAFF
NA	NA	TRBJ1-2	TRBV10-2	TGCGCCAGCAGTGGATTTGGGGGCGGCTACACCTTC	CASSGFGGGYTF
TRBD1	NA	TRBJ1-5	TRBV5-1	TGCGCCAGCAGCGTGGACAGGGGAAGCAATCAGCCCCAGCATTTT	CASSVDRGSNQPQHF
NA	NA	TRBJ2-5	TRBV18	TGTGCCAGCTCACCACCGGCCGGCGGGCAAGAGACCCAGTACTTC	CASSPPAGGQETQYF
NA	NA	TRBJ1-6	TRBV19	TGTGCCAGTAGTATTCGGAGAGGAGGGACCCAGGGACATTCACCCCTCCACTTT	CASSIRRGGTQGHSPLHF
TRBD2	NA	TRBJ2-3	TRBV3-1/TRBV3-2	TGTGCCAGCAGCCAAGGGGCGGGAGGCGGAGATACGCAGTATTTT	CASSQGAGGGDTQYF
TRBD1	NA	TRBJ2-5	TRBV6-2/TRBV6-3	TGTGCCAGCAGTTACCCACAGGGGGCAGAGACCCAGTACTTC	CASSYPQGAETQYF
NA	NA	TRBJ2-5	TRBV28	TGTGCCAGCAAATACTCAGGCGGGACAGATAACCAAGAGACCCAGTACTTC	CASKYSGGTDNQETQYF
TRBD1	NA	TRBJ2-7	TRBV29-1	TGCAGCGTTGCCGACAGGGGAAAATACGAGCAGTACTTC	CSVADRGKYEQYF
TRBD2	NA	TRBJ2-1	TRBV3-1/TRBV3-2	TGTGCCAGCAGCCAAGGCTGGACTAGTGACTACAATGAGCAGTTCTTC	CASSQGWTSDYNEQFF
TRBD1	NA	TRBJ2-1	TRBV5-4	TGTGCCAGCAGCCTTACAGGGGGCGATGAGCAGTTCTTC	CASSLTGGDEQFF
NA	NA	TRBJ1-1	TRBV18	TGTGCCAGCTCATTTCTTGGGGAAGGAAACACTGAAGCTTTCTTT	CASSFLGEGNTEAFF
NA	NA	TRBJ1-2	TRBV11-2	TGTGCCAGCAGCTTACTTGGGGGGGGAGATGGCTACACCTTC	CASSLLGGGDGYTF
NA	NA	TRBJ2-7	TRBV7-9	TGTGCCAGCAGCCCCTCAGGGATAAGCCTCTACGAGCAGTACTTC	CASSPSGISLYEQYF
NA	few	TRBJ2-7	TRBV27	TGTGCCAGCAGTCCTCAGGTTCTATGGAACGAGCAGTACTTC	CASSPQVLWNEQYF
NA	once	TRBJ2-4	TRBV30	TGTGCCTGGAGTACGGGAAGTAGTGAAAACATTCAGTACTTC	CAWSTGSSENIQYF
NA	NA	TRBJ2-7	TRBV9	TGTGCCAGCAGCGTAGATGTAATAGGAACCTACGAGCAGTACTTC	CASSVDVIGTYEQYF